One sample yielded the 9 T cell receptor beta chains listed below, sequenced in a study of T cells in Graves' hyperthyroidism and ophthalmopathy. Researchers took RNA transcripts and amplified the TCR beta CDR3 regions from them. The study used the HTBI primer set for a first-round RT-PCR of the TCR CDR3. TCRdb redid the calling of the multiplex PCR reads with MiXCR, one entry per CDR3 protein. The sample shows fewer than 900,000 distinct CDR3 sequences, roughly 15% of them seen only once. Sequencing was carried out using blood. Every receptor here comes from a man between 18 and 29 years old with Graves' hyperthyroidism.

This sequence joins TRBV4-2 and TRBJ2-7; D is unresolved. The germline V and J ends were trimmed by 1 base and 6 bases, with 13 bases remaining between them. CDR1 is LGHNA, CDR2 YNFKEQ, per germline. This CDR3 is 14 amino acids long. This chain's CDR3 is CASSQAPPTGEQYF. The CDR3 DNA sequence: TGTGCCAGCAGCCAAGCGCCCCCCACCGGCGAGCAGTACTTC.

The J gene is TRBJ1-2, the V gene TRBV2; the D is unclear. With 0 bases removed from V and 3 bases from J, the gap between germline ends came to 14 bases. The CDR3 totals 16 residues. Germline values: CDR1 SNHLY, CDR2 FYNNEI. The CDR3 region is CASSEAPVQAYYGYTF. The CDR3, as DNA: TGTGCCAGCAGTGAAGCGCCGGTCCAGGCATACTATGGCTACACCTTC. The full variable domain, completed using reference TRBV2 and TRBJ1-2, is EPEVTQTPSHQVTQMGQEVILRCVPISNHLYFYWYRQILGQKVEFLVSFYNNEISEKSEIFDDQFSVERPDGSNFTLKIRSTKLEDSAMYFCASSEAPVQAYYGYTFGSGTRLTVV.

This clonotype was seen ten or more times. The chain carries TRBV30 and TRBJ2-7; possibly TRBD2 for D (5 bases). The CDR3 has 13 residues. Per the germline V gene, CDR1 is GTSNPN and CDR2 is SVGIG (reference sequence). V lost 0 bases, J lost 4 bases, and 10 bases lay in between. DNA for the CDR3: TGTGCCTGGAGTGTCGGAGGCGGGTACGAGCAGTACTTC. Amino acid sequence: CAWSVGGGYEQYF.

The sample holds many counts of this clonotype. CDR3 in DNA: TGCAGTGCTAGTGCCGATGGGGTATATTACATCAATGAGCAGTTCTTC. Residues: CSASADGVYYINEQFF. V is TRBV20-1 and J is TRBJ2-1, with D unclear. The CDR3 sequence is 16 residues long. In germline, CDR1 is DFQATT, CDR2 SNEGSKA (reference sequence). V lost 3 bases, J lost 6 bases, and 21 bases lay in between.

This clonotype is a singleton in its sample. J is TRBJ1-2 and V is TRBV20-1, with D perhaps matching TRBD1 (5 bases). Germline lookup yields CDR1 DFQATT and CDR2 SNEGSKA (reference sequence). The CDR3 length is 12 residues. CDR3 protein: CLPGPEFYGYTF. The CDR3 DNA is TGCCTTCCGGGACCCGAATTCTATGGCTACACCTTC.

This clonotype was detected a few times. The V call is TRBV29-1, the J call TRBJ2-3; D is perhaps TRBD2 (5 bases). Germline lookup yields CDR1 SQVTM and CDR2 ANQGSEA. The V gene lost 2 bases and the J gene lost 2 bases, with 8 bases spanning the gap. This CDR3 region has 13 residues. The CDR3 DNA follows: TGCAGCGTTGAAAGCGGCTCCACAGATACGCAGTATTTT. Protein sequence: CSVESGSTDTQYF.

This clonotype was detected many times. The chain couples TRBV28 to TRBJ2-7, with D unresolved. The CDR3 has 16 amino acids. Per the germline V gene, CDR1 is MDHEN and CDR2 is SYDVKM. Trimming removed 4 bases from V and 0 bases from J, with 16 bases in between. Here the CDR3 reads CASSSPPSVHSYEQYF. DNA of the CDR3: TGTGCCAGCAGTTCCCCCCCGAGCGTGCACTCCTACGAGCAGTACTTC.

The chain links TRBV2 to TRBJ1-5, with TRBD1 as a possible D gene (5 bases). V lost 6 bases, J lost 0 bases, and 18 bases lay in between. Germline lookup yields CDR1 SNHLY and CDR2 FYNNEI. The CDR3 extends over 17 amino acids. The DNA of the CDR3 is TGTGCCAGCAGCCGGGACGCTCGAGATTATAGCAATCAGCCCCAGCATTTT. The encoded protein is CASSRDARDYSNQPQHF.

The V gene is TRBV6-1, the J gene TRBJ1-4; weak D call: TRBD1 (5 bases). The CDR3 length is 14 residues. Germline V gene lookup returns CDR1 MNHNS and CDR2 SASEGT. With 4 bases removed from V and 8 bases from J, the gap between germline ends came to 14 bases. The CDR3 protein is CASSGGRVNEKLFF. CDR3 DNA sequence: TGTGCCAGCAGTGGAGGCAGGGTGAACGAAAAACTGTTTTTT.